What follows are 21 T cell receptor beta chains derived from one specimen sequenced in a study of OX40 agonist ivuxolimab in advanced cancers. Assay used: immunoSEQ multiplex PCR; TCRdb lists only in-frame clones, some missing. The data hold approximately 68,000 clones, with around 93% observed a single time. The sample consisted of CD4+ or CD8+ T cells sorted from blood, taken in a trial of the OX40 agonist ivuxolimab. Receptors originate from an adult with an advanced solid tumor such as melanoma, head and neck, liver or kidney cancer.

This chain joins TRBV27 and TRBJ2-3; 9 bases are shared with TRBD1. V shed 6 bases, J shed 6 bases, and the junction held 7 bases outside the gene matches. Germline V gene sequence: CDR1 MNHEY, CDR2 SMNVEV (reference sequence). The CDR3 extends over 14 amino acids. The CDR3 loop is CASSPGTGSDTQYF. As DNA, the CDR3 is TGTGCCAGCAGCCCCGGGACAGGGTCCGATACGCAGTATTTT.

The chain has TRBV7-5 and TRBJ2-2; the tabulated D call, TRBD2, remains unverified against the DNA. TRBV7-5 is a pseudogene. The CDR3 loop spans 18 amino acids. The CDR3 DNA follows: TGTGCCAGAAGTGACTTCACGATGGAAGACGTCGACACCGGGGAGCTGTTTTTT. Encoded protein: CARSDFTMEDVDTGELFF.

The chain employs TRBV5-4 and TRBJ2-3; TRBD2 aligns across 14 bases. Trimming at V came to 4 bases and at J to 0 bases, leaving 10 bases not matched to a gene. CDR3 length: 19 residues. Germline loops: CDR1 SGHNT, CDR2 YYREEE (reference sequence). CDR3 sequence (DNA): TGTGCCAGCAGCCAAGGGACTAGCGGGGGCCTGGGGAGCACAGATACGCAGTATTTT. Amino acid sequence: CASSQGTSGGLGSTDTQYF.

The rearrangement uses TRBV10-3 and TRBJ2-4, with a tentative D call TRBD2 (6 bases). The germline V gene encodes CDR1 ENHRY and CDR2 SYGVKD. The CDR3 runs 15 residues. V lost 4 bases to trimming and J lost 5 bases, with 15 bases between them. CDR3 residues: CAISGGDGRENIQYF. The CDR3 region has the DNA TGTGCCATCAGTGGGGGGGATGGGCGAGAAAACATTCAGTACTTC.

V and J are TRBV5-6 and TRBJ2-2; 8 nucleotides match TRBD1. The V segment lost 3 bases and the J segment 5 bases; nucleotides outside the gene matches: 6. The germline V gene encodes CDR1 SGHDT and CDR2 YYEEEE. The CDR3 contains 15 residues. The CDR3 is CASSSPGQGTGELFF. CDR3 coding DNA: TGTGCCAGCAGCTCACCCGGACAGGGTACCGGGGAGCTGTTTTTT.

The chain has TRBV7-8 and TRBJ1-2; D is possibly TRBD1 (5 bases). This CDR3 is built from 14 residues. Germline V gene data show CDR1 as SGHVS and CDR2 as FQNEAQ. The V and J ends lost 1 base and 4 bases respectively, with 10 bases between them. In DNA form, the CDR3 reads TGTGCCAGCAGCTTAGGGACCAGGGCCTATGGCTACACCTTC. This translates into CASSLGTRAYGYTF.

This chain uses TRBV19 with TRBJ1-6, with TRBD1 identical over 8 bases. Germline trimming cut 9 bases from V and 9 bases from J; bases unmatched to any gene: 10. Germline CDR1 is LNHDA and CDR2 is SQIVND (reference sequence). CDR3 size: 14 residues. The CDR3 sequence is CASSRDRTFSPLHF. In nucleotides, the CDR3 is TGTGCCAGCAGCCGGGACAGGACCTTTTCACCCCTCCACTTT. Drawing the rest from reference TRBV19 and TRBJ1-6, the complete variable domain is DGGITQSPKYLFRKEGQNVTLSCEQNLNHDAMYWYRQDPGQGLRLIYYSQIVNDFQKGDIAEGYSVSREKKESFPLTVTSAQKNPTAFYLCASSRDRTFSPLHFGNGTRLTVT.

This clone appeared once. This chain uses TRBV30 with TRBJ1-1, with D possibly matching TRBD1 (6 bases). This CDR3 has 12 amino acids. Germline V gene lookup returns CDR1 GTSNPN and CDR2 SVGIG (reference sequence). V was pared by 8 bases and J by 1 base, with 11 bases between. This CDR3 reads CALTGRNTEAFF. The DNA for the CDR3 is TGTGCCCTGACAGGAAGGAACACTGAAGCTTTCTTT. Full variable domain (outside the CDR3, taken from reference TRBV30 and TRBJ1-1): SQTIHQWPATLVQPVGSPLSLECTVEGTSNPNLYWYRQAAGRGLQLLFYSVGIGQISSEVPQNLSASRPQDRQFILSSKKLLLSDSGFYLCALTGRNTEAFFGQGTRLTVV.

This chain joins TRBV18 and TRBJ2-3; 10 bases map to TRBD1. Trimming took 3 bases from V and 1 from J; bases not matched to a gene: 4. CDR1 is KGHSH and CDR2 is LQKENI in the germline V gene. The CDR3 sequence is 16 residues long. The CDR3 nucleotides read TGTGCCAGCTCACCTGTTGGGACAGGGGGCACAGATACGCAGTATTTT. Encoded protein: CASSPVGTGGTDTQYF.

The CDR3 loop reads CASSCRDFRLVEGEYEQYF. The CDR3 DNA reads TGTGCCAGCAGCTGTCGGGACTTTCGCCTAGTAGAGGGAGAATACGAGCAGTACTTC. This rearrangement joins TRBV21-1 to TRBJ2-7; the tabulated D call, TRBD2, remains unverified against the DNA. TRBV21-1 is given as a pseudogene. The CDR3 totals 19 residues.

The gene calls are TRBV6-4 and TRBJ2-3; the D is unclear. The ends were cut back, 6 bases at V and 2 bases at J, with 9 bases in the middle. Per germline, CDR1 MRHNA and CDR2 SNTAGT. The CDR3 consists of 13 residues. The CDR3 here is CASSRTDTDTQYF. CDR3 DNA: TGTGCCAGCAGCAGGACGGACACAGATACGCAGTATTTT.

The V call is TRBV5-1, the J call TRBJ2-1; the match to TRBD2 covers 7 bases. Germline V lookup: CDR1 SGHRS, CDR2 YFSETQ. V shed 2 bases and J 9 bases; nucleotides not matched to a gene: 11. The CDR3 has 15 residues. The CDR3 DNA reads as TGCGCCAGCAGCTTAGGCGGGAGAATTGATAGTGAGCAGTTCTTC. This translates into CASSLGGRIDSEQFF.

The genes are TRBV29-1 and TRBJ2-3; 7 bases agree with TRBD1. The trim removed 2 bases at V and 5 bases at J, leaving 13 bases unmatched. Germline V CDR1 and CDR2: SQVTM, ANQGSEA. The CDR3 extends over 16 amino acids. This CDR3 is CSVERETGSFVDTQYF. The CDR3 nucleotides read TGCAGCGTTGAAAGGGAGACAGGGTCCTTCGTAGATACGCAGTATTTT.

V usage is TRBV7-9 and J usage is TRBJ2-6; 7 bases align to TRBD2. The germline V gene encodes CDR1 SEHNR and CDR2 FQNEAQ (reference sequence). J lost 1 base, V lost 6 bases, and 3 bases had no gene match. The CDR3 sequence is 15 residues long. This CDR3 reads CASSPGGSGANVLTF. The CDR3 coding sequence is TGTGCCAGCAGTCCCGGGGGGTCTGGGGCCAACGTCCTGACTTTC.

The CDR3: CASSDHTPEGGVSEKLFF. Here the CDR3 DNA reads TGTGCCAGCAGTGACCATACACCCGAAGGGGGGGTGAGTGAAAAACTGTTTTTT. The chain employs TRBV6-4 and TRBJ1-4; D is possibly TRBD1 (6 bases). Looked up from germline, CDR1 is MRHNA and CDR2 is SNTAGT. Trimming took 2 bases from V and 7 from J, leaving 23 bases between them. CDR3 length: 18 residues.

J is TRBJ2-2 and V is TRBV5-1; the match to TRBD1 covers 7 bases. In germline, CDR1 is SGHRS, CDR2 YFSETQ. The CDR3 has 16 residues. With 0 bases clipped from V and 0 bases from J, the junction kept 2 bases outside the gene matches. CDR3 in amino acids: CASSLEQGPNTGELFF. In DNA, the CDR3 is TGCGCCAGCAGCTTGGAACAGGGGCCGAACACCGGGGAGCTGTTTTTT.

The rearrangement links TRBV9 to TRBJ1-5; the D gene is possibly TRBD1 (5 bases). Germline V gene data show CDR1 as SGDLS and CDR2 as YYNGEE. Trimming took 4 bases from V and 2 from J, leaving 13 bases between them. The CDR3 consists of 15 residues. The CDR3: CASSPAGGGNQPQHF. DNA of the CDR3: TGTGCCAGCAGCCCCGCGGGGGGGGGCAATCAGCCCCAGCATTTT.

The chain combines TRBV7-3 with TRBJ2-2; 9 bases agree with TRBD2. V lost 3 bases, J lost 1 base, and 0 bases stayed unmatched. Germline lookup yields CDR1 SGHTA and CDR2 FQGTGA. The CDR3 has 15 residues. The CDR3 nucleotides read TGTGCCAGCAGCTTTAGCGGGGGGAACACCGGGGAGCTGTTTTTT. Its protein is CASSFSGGNTGELFF.

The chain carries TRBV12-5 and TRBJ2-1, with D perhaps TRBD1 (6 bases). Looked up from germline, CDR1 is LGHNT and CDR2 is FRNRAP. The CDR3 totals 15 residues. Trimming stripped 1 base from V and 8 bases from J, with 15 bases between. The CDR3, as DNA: TGTGCTAGTGGTTTGGGGGACATCGAATACGATGAGCAGTTCTTC. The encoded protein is CASGLGDIEYDEQFF.

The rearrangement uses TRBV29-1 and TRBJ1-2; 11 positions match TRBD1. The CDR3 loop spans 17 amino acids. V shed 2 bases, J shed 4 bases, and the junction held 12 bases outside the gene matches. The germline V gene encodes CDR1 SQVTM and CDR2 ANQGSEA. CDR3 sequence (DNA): TGCAGCGTTGAAAAACCGGGACAGGGGGGACTGGCCTATGGCTACACCTTC. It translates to CSVEKPGQGGLAYGYTF.

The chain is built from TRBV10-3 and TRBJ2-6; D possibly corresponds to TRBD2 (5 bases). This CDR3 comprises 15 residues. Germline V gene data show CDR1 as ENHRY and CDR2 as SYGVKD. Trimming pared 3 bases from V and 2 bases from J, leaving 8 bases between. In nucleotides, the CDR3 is TGTGCCATCAGTGATCCCGGGGCTGGGGCCAACGTCCTGACTTTC. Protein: CAISDPGAGANVLTF.